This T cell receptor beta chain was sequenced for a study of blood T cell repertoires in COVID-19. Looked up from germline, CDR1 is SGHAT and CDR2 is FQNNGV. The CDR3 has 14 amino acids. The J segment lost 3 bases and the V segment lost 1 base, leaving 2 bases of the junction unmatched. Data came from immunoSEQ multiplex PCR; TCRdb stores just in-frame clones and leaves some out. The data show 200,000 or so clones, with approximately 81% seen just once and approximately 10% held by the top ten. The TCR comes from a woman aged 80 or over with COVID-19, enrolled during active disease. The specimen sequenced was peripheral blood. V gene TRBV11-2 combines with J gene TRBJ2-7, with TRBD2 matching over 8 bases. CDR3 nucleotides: TGTGCCAGCAGCTTAGGGACTAGCAGCTACGAGCAGTACGTC. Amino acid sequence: CASSLGTSSYEQYV.